This TCR beta chain was profiled in a study of CD8 T cells in Susac syndrome. Broader study findings: That the number of individuals in its TCR sequencing and HLA analysis was relatively small was acknowledged by the study.

Blood CD8+ and CD4+ T cells underwent high-throughput TCR beta sequencing. Negative isolation was used for CD8+ and CD4+ T cells and FACS enrichment for TEMRA cells. Concerning this clonotype: Antigen: not known.

Germline CDR1 reads DFQATT; CDR2 reads SNEGSKA (reference sequence). V gave up 1 base and J gave up 1 base, with 13 bases separating them. The CDR3 extends over 15 amino acids. It was with random hexamers that about 0.45 to 1 ug RNA was reverse transcribed. TCRdb reprocessed the immunoSEQ multiplex PCR reads with MiXCR, giving one entry per CDR3 protein. The sample comprises roughly 120,000 distinct CDR3 sequences, approximately 94% of which are singletons, and 0.095% to 0.15% rests with the top ten. Source material: CD4+ T cells from PBMCs. The TCR was taken from a human donor with multiple sclerosis. This chain connects TRBV20-1 to TRBJ1-1, with D perhaps matching TRBD1 (5 bases). CDR3 DNA sequence: TGCAGTGCTAGAGGCTACGGTCAGGGGAACACTGAAGCTTTCTTT. This translates into CSARGYGQGNTEAFF.